A selection of T cell receptor beta chains follows, all from one sample in a study of cytomegalovirus exposure and HLA in healthy donors. Produced via immunoSEQ multiplex PCR; TCRdb's table is partial and in-frame only. Of more than 95,000 clones in the sample, under 90% were seen once. The sample comprised PBMCs. Receptor source: a woman in her twenties or thirties in good health and CMV-seronegative. The CDR3 runs from the conserved cysteine through the conserved F or W. The D gene is left open where the match is weak. Rows give clone size only sometimes, using once, few, many, or a class for an expanded clone.

CDR3aa | CDR3nt | v_gene | abundance | d_gene | j_gene
CASSFGTFTYEQYF | TGTGCCAGCAGTTTTGGGACTTTTACCTACGAGCAGTACTTC | TRBV28 | . | . | TRBJ2-7
CASSLALAGNTDTQYF | TGCGCCAGCAGCTTGGCACTAGCGGGAAACACAGATACGCAGTATTTT | TRBV5-1 | . | TRBD2 | TRBJ2-3
CASRGTSGKSSYNEQFF | TGTGCAAGTCGTGGGACTAGCGGGAAGAGCTCCTACAATGAGCAGTTCTTC | TRBV12-2 | . | . | TRBJ2-1
CASSLRTTGYEQYF | TGTGCCAGCAGTCTGCGGACTACGGGCTACGAGCAGTACTTC | TRBV6-5 | . | . | TRBJ2-7
CASSPTSGHSYEQYF | TGTGCCAGCTCACCAACTAGCGGGCACTCCTACGAGCAGTACTTC | TRBV18 | once | TRBD2 | TRBJ2-7
CAISELAGGTSYNEQFF | TGTGCCATCAGTGAGCTAGCGGGAGGGACCTCCTACAATGAGCAGTTCTTC | TRBV10-3 | few | TRBD2 | TRBJ2-1
CASREGGMGNQPQHF | TGTGCCAGTAGGGAAGGGGGCATGGGCAATCAGCCCCAGCATTTT | TRBV19 | . | TRBD1 | TRBJ1-5
CASSGLAGVNTQYF | TGTGCCAGCAGTGGACTAGCGGGAGTTAATACGCAGTATTTT | TRBV6-1 | . | TRBD2 | TRBJ2-3
CASSPLRTGSGNTIYF | TGTGCCAGCAGCCCTCTCAGGACAGGCTCTGGAAACACCATATATTTT | TRBV16 | . | TRBD1 | TRBJ1-3
CASSPGTEAFF | TGTGCCAGCAGCCCCGGCACTGAAGCTTTCTTT | TRBV7-6 | . | . | TRBJ1-1
CASRASGMSYEQYF | TGTGCCAGCAGAGCAAGCGGGATGTCCTACGAGCAGTACTTC | TRBV21-1 | . | . | TRBJ2-7
CAGGVAGRFTGELFF | TGTGCCGGGGGAGTAGCGGGGCGATTCACCGGGGAGCTGTTTTTT | TRBV7-2 | . | TRBD2 | TRBJ2-2
CASSSGGADYGYTF | TGCGCCAGCAGCTCGGGGGGGGCTGACTATGGCTACACCTTC | TRBV5-1 | . | . | TRBJ1-2
CASASLDSNQPQHF | TGTGCCAGCGCTAGCCTGGATAGCAATCAGCCCCAGCATTTT | TRBV27 | . | . | TRBJ1-5
CASSPQKRTGDNSPLHF | TGTGCCAGCAGCCCGCAAAAGAGGACAGGGGATAATTCACCCCTCCACTTT | TRBV4-2 | . | TRBD1 | TRBJ1-6
CASSPLGTSGTETQYF | TGTGCCAGCAGCCCCCTGGGGACTAGCGGTACCGAGACCCAGTACTTC | TRBV7-8 | . | TRBD2 | TRBJ2-5
CASSPGETQYF | TGTGCTAGCAGCCCCGGAGAGACCCAGTACTTC | TRBV7-7 | . | . | TRBJ2-5
CASSARQGAGELFF | TGTGCCAGCAGCGCGAGACAGGGGGCCGGGGAGCTGTTTTTT | TRBV9 | few | TRBD1 | TRBJ2-2
CASSADRRNTGELFF | TGCGCCAGCAGCGCGGACAGGAGGAACACCGGGGAGCTGTTTTTT | TRBV5-1 | . | TRBD1 | TRBJ2-2
CASSLDRTSGSKHEQYF | TGTGCCAGCAGCTTGGACCGGACTAGCGGGAGTAAACACGAGCAGTACTTC | TRBV5-6 | . | TRBD2 | TRBJ2-7
CASSYSASYEQYF | TGTGCCAGCAGTTACTCGGCTTCCTACGAGCAGTACTTC | TRBV6-6 | once | . | TRBJ2-7
CAFFKQKTAYEQYF | TGTGCTTTTTTCAAACAGAAGACGGCATACGAGCAGTACTTC | TRBV9 | few | . | TRBJ2-7
CASSLAHGLAGVGEQYF | TGTGCCAGCAGCTTAGCGCACGGACTAGCGGGAGTTGGCGAGCAGTACTTC | TRBV7-9 | . | TRBD2 | TRBJ2-7
CARQGGGTDTQYF | TGTGCCAGGCAGGGAGGTGGCACAGATACGCAGTATTTT | TRBV7-9 | once | . | TRBJ2-3
CATSRVPGQGGLGKNIQYF | TGTGCCACCAGCAGAGTCCCGGGACAGGGGGGGCTCGGCAAAAACATTCAGTACTTC | TRBV15 | . | TRBD1 | TRBJ2-4
CASSLYRYQETQYF | TGTGCCAGCAGCTTATACCGGTACCAAGAGACCCAGTACTTC | TRBV5-6 | . | . | TRBJ2-5
CASSYSPSGSTDTQYF | TGTGCCAGCAGTTACTCTCCTAGCGGGAGCACAGATACGCAGTATTTT | TRBV6-6 | . | TRBD2 | TRBJ2-3
CASSAEGYGNTIYF | TGTGCCAGCAGCGCGGAGGGTTACGGAAACACCATATATTTT | TRBV5-6 | . | . | TRBJ1-3